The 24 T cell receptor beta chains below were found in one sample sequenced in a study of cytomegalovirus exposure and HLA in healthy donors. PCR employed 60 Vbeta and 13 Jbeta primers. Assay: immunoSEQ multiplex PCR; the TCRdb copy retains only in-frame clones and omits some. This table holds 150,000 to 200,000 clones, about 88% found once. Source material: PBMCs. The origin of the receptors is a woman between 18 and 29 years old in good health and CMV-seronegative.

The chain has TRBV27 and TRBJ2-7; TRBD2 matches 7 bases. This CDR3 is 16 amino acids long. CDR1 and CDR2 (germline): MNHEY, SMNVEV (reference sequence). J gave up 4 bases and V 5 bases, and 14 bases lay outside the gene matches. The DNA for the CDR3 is TGTGCCAGCAGTCCAGTTGGACTAGTACTAGAATACGAGCAGTACTTC. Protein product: CASSPVGLVLEYEQYF.

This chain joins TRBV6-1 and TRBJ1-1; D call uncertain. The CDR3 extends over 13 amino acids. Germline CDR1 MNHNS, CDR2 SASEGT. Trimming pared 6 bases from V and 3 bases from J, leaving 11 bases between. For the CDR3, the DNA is TGTGCCAGCAGAAACTTACCCTACACTGAAGCTTTCTTT. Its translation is CASRNLPYTEAFF.

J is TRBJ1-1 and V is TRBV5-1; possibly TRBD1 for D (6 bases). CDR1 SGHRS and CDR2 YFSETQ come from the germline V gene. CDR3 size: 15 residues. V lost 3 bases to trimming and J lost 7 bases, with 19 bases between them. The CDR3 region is CASSSTGGADGEAFF. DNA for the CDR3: TGCGCCAGCAGCTCCACGGGGGGCGCTGACGGTGAAGCTTTCTTT.

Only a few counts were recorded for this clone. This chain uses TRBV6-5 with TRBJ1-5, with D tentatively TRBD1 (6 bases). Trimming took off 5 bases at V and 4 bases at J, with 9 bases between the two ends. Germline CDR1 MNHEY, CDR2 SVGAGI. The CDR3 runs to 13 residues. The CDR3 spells CASSTTGNQPQHF. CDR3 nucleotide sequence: TGTGCCAGCAGTACCACAGGGAATCAGCCCCAGCATTTT.

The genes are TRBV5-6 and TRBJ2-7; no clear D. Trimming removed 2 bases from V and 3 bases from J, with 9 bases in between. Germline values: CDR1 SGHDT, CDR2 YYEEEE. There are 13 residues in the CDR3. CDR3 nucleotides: TGTGCCAGCAGCTTATTGGCTTTCTACGAGCAGTACTTC. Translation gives CASSLLAFYEQYF.

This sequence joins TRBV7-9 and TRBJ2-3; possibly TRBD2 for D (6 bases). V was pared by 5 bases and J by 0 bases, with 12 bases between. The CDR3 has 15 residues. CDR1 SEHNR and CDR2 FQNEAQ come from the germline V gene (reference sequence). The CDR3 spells CASSPPGVSTDTQYF. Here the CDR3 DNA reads TGTGCCAGCAGCCCGCCGGGGGTTAGCACAGATACGCAGTATTTT.

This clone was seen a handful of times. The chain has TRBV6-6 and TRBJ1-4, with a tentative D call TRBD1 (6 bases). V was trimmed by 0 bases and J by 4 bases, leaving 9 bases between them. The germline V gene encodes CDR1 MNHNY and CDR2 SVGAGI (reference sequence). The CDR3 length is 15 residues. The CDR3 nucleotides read TGTGCCAGCAGTTACTCGACAGGCCTTAATGAAAAACTGTTTTTT. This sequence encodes CASSYSTGLNEKLFF.

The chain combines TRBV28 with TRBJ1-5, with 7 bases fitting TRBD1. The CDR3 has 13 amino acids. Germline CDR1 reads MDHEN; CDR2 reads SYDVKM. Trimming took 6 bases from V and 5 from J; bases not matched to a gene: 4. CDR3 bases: TGTGCCAGCAGGGAGGGGGCGCATCAGCCCCAGCATTTT. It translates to CASREGAHQPQHF.

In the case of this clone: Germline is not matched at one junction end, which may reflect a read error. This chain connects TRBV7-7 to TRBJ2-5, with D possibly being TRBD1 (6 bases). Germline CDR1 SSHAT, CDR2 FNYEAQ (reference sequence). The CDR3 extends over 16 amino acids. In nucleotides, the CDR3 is TGTGCTAGCAGCTTAGCGTCTTCAGGGGCCGGAGAGACCCAGTACTTC. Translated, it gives CASSLASSGAGETQYF. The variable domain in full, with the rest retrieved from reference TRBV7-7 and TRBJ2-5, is GAGVSQSPRYKVTKRGQDVTLRCDPISSHATLYWYQQALGQGPEFLTYFNYEAQPDKSGLPSDRFSAERPEGSISTLTIQRTEQRDSAMYRCASSLASSGAGETQYFGPGTRLLVL.

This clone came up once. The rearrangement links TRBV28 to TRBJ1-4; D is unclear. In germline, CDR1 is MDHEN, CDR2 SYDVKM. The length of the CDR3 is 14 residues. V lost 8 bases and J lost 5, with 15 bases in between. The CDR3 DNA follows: TGTGCCAGCTCGACCCGCGGTATAAATGAAAAACTGTTTTTT. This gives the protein CASSTRGINEKLFF.

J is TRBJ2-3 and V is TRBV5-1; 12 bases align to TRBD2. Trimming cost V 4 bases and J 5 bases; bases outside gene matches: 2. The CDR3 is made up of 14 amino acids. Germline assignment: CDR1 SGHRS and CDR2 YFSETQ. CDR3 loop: CASSPLAGGDTQYF. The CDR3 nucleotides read TGCGCCAGCAGCCCACTAGCGGGGGGAGATACGCAGTATTTT.

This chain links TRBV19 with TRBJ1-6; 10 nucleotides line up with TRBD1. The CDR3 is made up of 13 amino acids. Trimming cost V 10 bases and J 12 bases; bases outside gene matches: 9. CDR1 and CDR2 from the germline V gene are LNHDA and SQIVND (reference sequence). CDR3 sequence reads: CATRDRGQGPLHF. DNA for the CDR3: TGTGCCACCCGGGACAGGGGACAAGGACCCCTCCACTTT.

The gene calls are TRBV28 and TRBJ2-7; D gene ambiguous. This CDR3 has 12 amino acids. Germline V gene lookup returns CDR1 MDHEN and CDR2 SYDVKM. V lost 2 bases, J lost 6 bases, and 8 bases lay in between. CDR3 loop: CASSLTYSEQYF. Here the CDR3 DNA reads TGTGCCAGCAGTTTAACGTACTCCGAGCAGTACTTC.

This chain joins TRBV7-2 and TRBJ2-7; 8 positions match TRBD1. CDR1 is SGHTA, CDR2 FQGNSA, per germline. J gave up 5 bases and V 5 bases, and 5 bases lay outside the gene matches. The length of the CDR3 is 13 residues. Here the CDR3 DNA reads TGTGCCAGCAGCCCAGGGGGCAGGAACGAGCAGTACTTC. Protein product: CASSPGGRNEQYF.

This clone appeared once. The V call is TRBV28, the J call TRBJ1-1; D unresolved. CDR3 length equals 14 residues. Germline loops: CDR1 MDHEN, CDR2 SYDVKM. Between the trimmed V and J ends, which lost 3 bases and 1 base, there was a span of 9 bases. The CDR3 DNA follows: TGTGCCAGCAGTTTTACTCTCCGGAACACTGAAGCTTTCTTT. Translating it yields CASSFTLRNTEAFF.

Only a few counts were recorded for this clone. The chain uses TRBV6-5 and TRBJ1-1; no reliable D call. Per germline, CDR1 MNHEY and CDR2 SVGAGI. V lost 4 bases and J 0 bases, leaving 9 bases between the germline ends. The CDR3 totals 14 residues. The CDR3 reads CASSFQSMNTEAFF. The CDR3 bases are TGTGCCAGCAGTTTTCAGTCGATGAACACTGAAGCTTTCTTT.

In DNA form, the CDR3 reads TGTGCCTGGAAGTGGGGGCCCGGGGAGCTGTTTTTT. Its translation is CAWKWGPGELFF. This rearrangement joins TRBV30 to TRBJ2-2; D perhaps matches TRBD1 (6 bases). The CDR3 totals 12 residues. V lost 4 bases and J 6 bases, leaving 9 bases between the germline ends. From germline, CDR1 is GTSNPN and CDR2 SVGIG (reference sequence).

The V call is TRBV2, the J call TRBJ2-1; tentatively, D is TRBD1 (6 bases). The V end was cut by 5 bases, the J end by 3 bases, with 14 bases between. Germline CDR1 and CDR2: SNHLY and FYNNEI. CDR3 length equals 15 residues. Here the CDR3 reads CASSWAEGGYNEQFF. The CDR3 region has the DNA TGTGCCAGCAGTTGGGCAGAAGGGGGCTACAATGAGCAGTTCTTC.

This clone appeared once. The CDR3: CASSSGQLGGDTQYF. Here the CDR3 DNA reads TGTGCCAGCAGTTCGGGACAGTTAGGGGGGGATACGCAGTATTTT. The chain is built from TRBV28 and TRBJ2-3; possibly TRBD1 for D (7 bases). Per germline, CDR1 MDHEN and CDR2 SYDVKM. The CDR3 has 15 residues. V was cut by 4 bases and J by 6 bases, with 17 bases left in between.

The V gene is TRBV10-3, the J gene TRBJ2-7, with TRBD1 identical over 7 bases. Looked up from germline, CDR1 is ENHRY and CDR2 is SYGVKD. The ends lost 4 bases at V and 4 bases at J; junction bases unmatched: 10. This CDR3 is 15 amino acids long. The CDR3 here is CAISATGTESYEQYF. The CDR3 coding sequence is TGTGCCATCAGTGCAACCGGGACAGAATCGTACGAGCAGTACTTC.

CDR3 in DNA: TGTGCCACCATGACCGGGGAGCCCTACGAGCAGTACTTC. Translating gives CATMTGEPYEQYF. The rearrangement uses TRBV28 and TRBJ2-7; weak D call: TRBD2 (5 bases). V lost 10 bases and J lost 2, with 15 bases in between. Germline assignment: CDR1 MDHEN and CDR2 SYDVKM. The CDR3 spans 13 residues.

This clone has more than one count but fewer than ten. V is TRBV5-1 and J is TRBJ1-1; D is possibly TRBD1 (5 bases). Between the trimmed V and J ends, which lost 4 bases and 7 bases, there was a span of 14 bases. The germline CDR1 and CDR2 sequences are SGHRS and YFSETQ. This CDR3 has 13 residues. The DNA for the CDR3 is TGCGCCAGCAGCCATGGAGGGGTAAATGAAGCTTTCTTT. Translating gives CASSHGGVNEAFF.

Written as DNA, the CDR3 is TGTGCCAGCAGCTCCGACCCGACAGGGGGAGGAGGAAACACCATATATTTT. Protein product: CASSSDPTGGGGNTIYF. This chain connects TRBV5-4 to TRBJ1-3, with 9 bases aligning to TRBD1. Germline values: CDR1 SGHNT, CDR2 YYREEE (reference sequence). CDR3 length: 17 residues. Germline trimming cut 3 bases from V and 4 bases from J; bases unmatched to any gene: 11.

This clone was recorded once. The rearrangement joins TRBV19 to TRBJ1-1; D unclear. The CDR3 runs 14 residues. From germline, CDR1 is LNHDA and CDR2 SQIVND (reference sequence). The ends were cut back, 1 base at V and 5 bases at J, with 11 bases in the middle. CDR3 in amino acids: CASSIGALWTEAFF. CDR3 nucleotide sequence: TGTGCCAGTAGTATAGGAGCCTTGTGGACTGAAGCTTTCTTT.